The rows below give T cell receptor beta chains drawn from one sample of a study of CD8+ T cells in alopecia areata. The assay was immunoSEQ multiplex PCR, and TCRdb's table has in-frame clones only and misses some. The data hold some 180,000 clones, with roughly 46% observed a single time. Sequences were derived from CD8+ T cells sorted from blood, sampled at roughly week 53, from a patient treated with tofacitinib. All receptors derive from a human donor with alopecia areata. Each CDR3 is given with its conserved first and last residue. The D gene is left open where the match is weak. Part of the rows lack a size; the others show once, few, many or a class for expanded clones.

cdr3_aa cdr3_nt d_call j_call v_call clone_size
CASSSPRDRDDTDTQYF TGTGCCAGCAGCTCGCCGCGGGACAGGGATGACACAGATACGCAGTATTTT TRBD1 TRBJ2-3 TRBV27 few
CASTWTGDAFF TGTGCCAGCACTTGGACAGGGGACGCTTTCTTT TRBD1 TRBJ1-1 TRBV6-6 .
CASTEPPLGQGVTGELFF TGTGCCAGCACCGAACCTCCCCTGGGACAGGGGGTAACCGGGGAGCTGTTTTTT TRBD1 TRBJ2-2 TRBV2 .
CASSLGVRAGDYTEAFF TGTGCCAGCAGCTTAGGGGTAAGGGCAGGGGACTACACTGAAGCTTTCTTT . TRBJ1-1 TRBV11-2 .
CAAKRYEQYF TGTGCCGCAAAAAGGTACGAGCAGTACTTC . TRBJ2-7 TRBV6-6 few
CASSSYLTSTEAFF TGTGCCAGCAGCTCCTATTTGACCAGCACTGAAGCTTTCTTT . TRBJ1-1 TRBV7-2 .
CASADGRDISYEQYF TGTGCCAGCGCCGACGGCAGGGACATTTCCTACGAGCAGTACTTC . TRBJ2-7 TRBV14 few
CASSHTSGGAYEQYF TGCGCCAGCAGCCATACCAGCGGGGGAGCCTACGAGCAGTACTTC TRBD2 TRBJ2-7 TRBV4-3 once
CASSGDEYYGYTF TGTGCCAGCAGCGGTGACGAATACTATGGCTACACCTTC . TRBJ1-2 TRBV5-4 .
CASTIGGGYTF TGTGCCAGCACGATCGGCGGGGGCTACACCTTC . TRBJ1-2 TRBV6-1 few
CAISRDTNTGELFF TGTGCCATCAGCCGGGACACTAACACCGGGGAGCTGTTTTTT . TRBJ2-2 TRBV10-3 .
CASSEGLAGTYEQYF TGTGCCAGCAGTGAAGGACTAGCGGGGACCTACGAGCAGTACTTC TRBD2 TRBJ2-7 TRBV6-1 .
CAVGERRGYTF TGTGCCGTTGGGGAACGACGAGGCTACACCTTC . TRBJ1-2 TRBV30 .
CASSPRVGREGRTIYF TGTGCCAGCAGTCCCCGGGTCGGGAGGGAAGGTCGCACCATATATTTT . TRBJ1-3 TRBV25-1 .
CASSRSSRDRAYF TGTGCCAGCAGCCGTTCTTCCCGGGACAGGGCTTACTTC TRBD1 TRBJ2-7 TRBV7-8 .